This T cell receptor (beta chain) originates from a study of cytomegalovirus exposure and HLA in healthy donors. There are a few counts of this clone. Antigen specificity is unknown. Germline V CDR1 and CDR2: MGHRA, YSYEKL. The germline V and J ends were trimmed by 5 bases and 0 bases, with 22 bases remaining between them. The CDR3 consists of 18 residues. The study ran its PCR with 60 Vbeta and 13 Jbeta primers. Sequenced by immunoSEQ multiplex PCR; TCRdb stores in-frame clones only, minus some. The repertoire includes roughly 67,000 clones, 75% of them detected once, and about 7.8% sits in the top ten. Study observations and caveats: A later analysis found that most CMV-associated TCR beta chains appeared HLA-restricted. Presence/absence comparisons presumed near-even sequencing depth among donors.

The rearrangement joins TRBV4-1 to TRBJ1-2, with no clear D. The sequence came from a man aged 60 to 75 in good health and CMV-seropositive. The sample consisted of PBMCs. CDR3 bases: TGCGCCAGCAGCAAAGCCGATTTCGTCGGTCTCGCTAACTATGGCTACACCTTC. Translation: CASSKADFVGLANYGYTF.